This TCR beta chain was recovered during a study of blood T cells in healthy people across ages. The study, taken as a whole, reports: TCR beta diversity, measured per million T cells, fell in a roughly linear way with age.

On this clonotype: No antigen is known for it.

The V gene end was trimmed by 5 bases and the J gene end by 8 bases; junction bases not matched to a gene: 0. Looked up from germline, CDR1 is GTSNPN and CDR2 is SVGIG (reference sequence). This CDR3 spans 10 amino acids. The second PCR ran 7 to 11 cycles with a sample-barcoded 5' primer and J-beta primers. TCRdb reanalysed the 5' RACE reads using MiXCR and keeps one entry per CDR3 protein. The sample shows roughly 800,000 distinct CDR3 sequences, 55% to 75% of them seen only once. This receptor was taken from a man younger than 45 in good health. The sequencing input was blood. This sequence joins TRBV30 and TRBJ2-3; 8 nucleotides line up with TRBD2. The DNA of the CDR3 is TGTGCCTGGGCGGGAGGTACGCAGTATTTT. Residues: CAWAGGTQYF.